This T cell receptor beta chain was identified during a study of T cell repertoires in ileal Crohn's disease (dated by TCRdb to between 2018 and 2021). Concerning the study at large: The median duration of disease was 6 to 10 years, and at the time of surgery around 40% of patients were active smokers. A prospective multicentre cohort supplied the roughly 57 Crohn's disease patients whose TCR repertoires were analysed. Running in parallel with the study was a multicentre cohort set up to find predictors of early endoscopic recurrence following ileocolonic resection. Postoperative therapy was given to about half of the patients, with thiopurines administered to fewer than 13 patients and anti-TNF agents administered to 18 patients. A Rutgeerts score above i0 was used to define endoscopic postoperative recurrence. Every patient underwent surgery because of a complication, which was stricturing disease in 61% of cases and penetrating disease in roughly 39%. The study sequenced 150 to 200 mucosal samples from roughly 60 patients, taken at several locations on the surgical specimen and at postoperative endoscopy. Study-level results and caveats: Higher percentages of high-frequency clones at the time of surgery were linked to endoscopic recurrence, and every patient with clonality above 26.8% (18/57) had recurrence. Sorted CD8 T cells carried more high-frequency clones than CD4 T cells, suggesting mucosal expansions were mainly CD8. Mucosal CD4 and CD8 T cells were sorted and sequenced only in a subgroup of patients, the size of which was not stated. Patients who were active smokers at surgery had a significantly higher proportion of clonal expansions than non-smokers (around 24% vs 18%, p=0.02).

Adults with ileal or ileocolonic Crohn's disease and an indication for ileocolonic resection were eligible for inclusion. Before DNA extraction, whole ileal mucosal biopsies were kept frozen at -80 degrees C. Genomic DNA was isolated from frozen whole biopsies using a TRizol-based method, and the DNA was quantified with a NanoDrop 2000 spectrophotometer. Around 550 nanograms of biopsy DNA per sample were submitted for commercial TCRB immunosequencing. Adaptive Biotechnology amplified the CDR3 regions from genomic DNA with a two-step multiplex PCR designed to control amplification bias. Primers covering every V and J gene segment were used in the first PCR, while barcodes and Illumina adapters were added in the second PCR. CDR3 libraries were sequenced using an Illumina instrument. As for the original processing: Vendor-provided pipelines were combined with custom analysis of raw data in R/Bioconductor under R version 3.3.0. Clonality, ranging from 0 to 1, was calculated as the inverse of the normalised Shannon entropy of all productive clones. The repertoire share taken up by the top 100 clones defined high-frequency clones, and only clones that passed a 95% confidence test were kept. The Simpson index measured repertoire diversity, and the Morisita-Horn index measured overlap between samples. TCRdb took this table from immuneACCESS and kept in-frame rearrangements with V and J called. Such tables lack part of the clones; where checked against another copy, unresolved V genes explain under half of the gap, and the rest is unexplained. V and J calls and clone size are given by that table; D and trimming were obtained from the DNA. In this sample the table shows 15,000 to 20,000 clones, roughly two thirds of which occur a single time. The biggest ten clones account for around 5% of the sample.

As for this clone: The antigen this receptor binds is unknown. Within one base of it there is no much larger clone, and no base qualities were kept.

Between the V and J ends, shortened by 2 bases and 1 base respectively, the junction contains 14 bases. From cysteine to phenylalanine, the CDR3 is 16 amino acids long. The DNA shown is the 48-base CDR3, in frame from base 1. Based on the germline V gene (reference sequence), the CDR1 and CDR2 sequences are LNHDA and SQIVND. The material sequenced was ileal tissue. The receptor was derived from an adult with Crohn's disease. The chain couples TRBV19 to TRBJ2-5, with TRBD2 perhaps the D gene, on 6 matching bases. The nucleotide sequence reads TGTGCCAGTAGTATAAGGGCAGGACTATTCCAAGAGACCCAGTACTTC. Its coded protein is CASSIRAGLFQETQYF.